The next 16 T cell receptor beta chains were all read from a single sample in a study of shared clonotypes between healthy human individuals (dated by TCRdb to the early 2020s). For the CD8 naive samples, CD45RO-negative cells were positively selected for CCR7, yielding a CD45RA+CCR7+ population from which TemRA cells were excluded. Library construction relied on the immunoSEQ multiplex PCR assay. In TCRdb, the immuneACCESS table is reduced to in-frame sequences with V and J assigned. These tables do not hold every clone; where another copy was compared, an unresolved V gene accounts for under half, and the others remain unexplained. The sample table shows about 2,100,000 clones, and 90% to 95% are seen once. The ten most abundant clones make up under 2% of the sample. The sequenced sample was naive CD8+ T cells from PBMCs. The sample's cell subset or site label, decoded: CD45RA+CCR7+. Receptors were obtained from a man younger than 30 in good health. Some clones in this sample may be carry-over from other donors' samples.

This clone was picked up one time. In the same sample, other DNA sequences code for this CDR3. The chain is built from TRBV11-2 and TRBJ2-5; D is uncertain. This CDR3 comprises 11 residues. Per germline, CDR1 SGHAT and CDR2 FQNNGV. The V and J ends lost 2 bases and 5 bases respectively, with 3 bases between them. CDR3 sequence (DNA): TGTGCCAGCAGCTTAAGTGAGACCCAGTACTTC. It codes for CASSLSETQYF. Complete variable domain (other parts from reference TRBV11-2 and TRBJ2-5): EAGVAQSPRYKIIEKRQSVAFWCNPISGHATLYWYQQILGQGPKLLIQFQNNGVVDDSQLPKDRFSAERLKGVDSTLKIQPAKLEDSAVYLCASSLSETQYFGPGTRLLVL.

The rearrangement uses TRBV5-4 and TRBJ1-2, with TRBD1 matching 8 bases. This CDR3 has 11 amino acids. V shed 7 bases, J shed 9 bases, and the junction held 5 bases outside the gene matches. Germline V gene lookup returns CDR1 SGHNT and CDR2 YYREEE (reference sequence). The CDR3 region has the DNA TGTGCCAGCTCCACAGGGGGGAGCTACACCTTC. This encodes CASSTGGSYTF.

The CDR3 coding sequence is TGTGCCAGCAGCGACGGGACGGGGACTAACAGAGCCTACAATGAGCAGTTCTTC. Protein sequence: CASSDGTGTNRAYNEQFF. This chain connects TRBV9 to TRBJ2-1, with TRBD2 matching over 7 bases. CDR3 size: 18 residues. Trimming removed 3 bases from V and 2 bases from J; junction bases left unmatched: 14. The germline V gene encodes CDR1 SGDLS and CDR2 YYNGEE.

This clone was recorded a few times. The chain is built from TRBV27 and TRBJ1-5, with a possible D match to TRBD1 (5 bases). The CDR3 runs to 15 residues. The germline V and J ends were trimmed by 2 bases and 2 bases, with 10 bases remaining between them. CDR1 is MNHEY, CDR2 SMNVEV, per germline (reference sequence). CDR3: CASSLQGYGNQPQHF. CDR3 in DNA: TGTGCCAGCAGTTTACAGGGATACGGCAATCAGCCCCAGCATTTT.

The rearrangement uses TRBV11-2 and TRBJ2-1; D possibly corresponds to TRBD2 (6 bases). The germline V and J ends were trimmed by 8 bases and 0 bases, with 20 bases remaining between them. The CDR3 length is 17 residues. Germline CDR1 and CDR2: SGHAT and FQNNGV. The CDR3 DNA follows: TGTGCCAGCGTAGGGGTTCTGGAGGGCCACTCCTACAATGAGCAGTTCTTC. Protein product: CASVGVLEGHSYNEQFF.

This sequence joins TRBV7-8 and TRBJ2-7, with D perhaps TRBD1 (6 bases). Germline V gene data show CDR1 as SGHVS and CDR2 as FQNEAQ. Trimming pared 5 bases from V and 0 bases from J, leaving 14 bases between. CDR3 size: 15 residues. The CDR3, as DNA: TGTGCCAGCAGCCGACAGGACACCTCCTCCTACGAGCAGTACTTC. Amino acids: CASSRQDTSSYEQYF.

V gene TRBV19 combines with J gene TRBJ2-1; weak D call: TRBD1 (5 bases). This CDR3 is 13 amino acids long. With 5 bases removed from V and 9 bases from J, the gap between germline ends came to 14 bases. CDR1 LNHDA and CDR2 SQIVND come from the germline V gene (reference sequence). The CDR3 nucleotides read TGTGCCAGTAGTGGGGTCCCTGGGGCTGAGCAGTTCTTC. Translated, it gives CASSGVPGAEQFF.

The gene calls are TRBV11-2 and TRBJ1-2; 7 nucleotides agree with TRBD1. V shed 5 bases and J 3 bases; nucleotides not matched to a gene: 12. The CDR3 spans 16 residues. Germline V CDR1 and CDR2: SGHAT, FQNNGV. CDR3 residues: CASSRSGGTVYYGYTF. The CDR3 nucleotides are TGTGCCAGCAGCCGGTCGGGCGGGACAGTTTACTATGGCTACACCTTC.

The genes are TRBV13 and TRBJ1-2; 7 positions match TRBD1. Germline V CDR1 and CDR2: PRHDT, FYEKMQ (reference sequence). With 5 bases clipped from V and 2 bases from J, the junction kept 5 bases outside the gene matches. The length of the CDR3 is 14 residues. CDR3 nucleotide sequence: TGTGCCAGCAGCCACAGGGGCGCAAACTATGGCTACACCTTC. Its protein product is CASSHRGANYGYTF.

On this clone: The sample contains more than one DNA sequence encoding this CDR3. The chain has TRBV7-3 and TRBJ2-1, with 11 positions matching TRBD1. Unmatched junction bases numbered 1, after V lost 0 bases and J lost 6 bases. There are 15 residues in the CDR3. CDR1 SGHTA and CDR2 FQGTGA come from the germline V gene. CDR3 amino acids: CASSLTGTGGNEQFF. CDR3 DNA sequence: TGTGCCAGCAGCTTAACAGGGACAGGGGGCAATGAGCAGTTCTTC.

The rearrangement joins TRBV29-1 to TRBJ2-7; 7 bases are shared with TRBD1. Trimming cost V 0 bases and J 4 bases; bases outside gene matches: 18. The CDR3 is 18 amino acids. Germline lookup yields CDR1 SQVTM and CDR2 ANQGSEA. In DNA, the CDR3 is TGCAGCGTTGAAGATAGGAGTACAGGGGAGCCCCTGGGGTACGAGCAGTACTTC. This translates into CSVEDRSTGEPLGYEQYF.

The rearrangement links TRBV28 to TRBJ1-2; TRBD1 aligns across 7 bases. There are 15 residues in the CDR3. The J segment lost 13 bases and the V segment lost 2 bases, leaving 16 bases of the junction unmatched. CDR1 is MDHEN, CDR2 SYDVKM, per germline. The CDR3 DNA sequence: TGTGCCAGCAGTTTAAGGGGGCTTAAGTTCAGGGGCGGCACCTTC. Protein sequence: CASSLRGLKFRGGTF.

The chain combines TRBV6-5 with TRBJ2-7; possible D gene TRBD1, 5 bases. The V and J ends lost 0 bases and 1 base respectively, with 10 bases between them. Germline values: CDR1 MNHEY, CDR2 SVGAGI. This CDR3 has 15 amino acids. This CDR3 reads CASSYSSTASYEQYF. The DNA for the CDR3 is TGTGCCAGCAGTTACTCTTCGACAGCTTCCTACGAGCAGTACTTC.

The V gene is TRBV11-2, the J gene TRBJ2-3, with D possibly TRBD1 on 5 matching bases. CDR3 length equals 14 residues. Germline-derived CDR1 and CDR2 are SGHAT and FQNNGV. Trimming pared 0 bases from V and 3 bases from J, leaving 7 bases between. The CDR3 coding sequence is TGTGCCAGCAGCTTAGACAGGGTTACAGATACGCAGTATTTT. Protein product: CASSLDRVTDTQYF.

The rearrangement uses TRBV27 and TRBJ2-7; TRBD1 matches 7 bases. Losses at the gene ends were 6 bases for V and 0 bases for J; bases not matched to a gene: 5. The CDR3 runs 14 residues. CDR1 is MNHEY and CDR2 is SMNVEV in the germline V gene (reference sequence). CDR3 region: CASSDRDSSYEQYF. CDR3 coding DNA: TGTGCCAGCAGCGACAGGGATAGCTCCTACGAGCAGTACTTC.

This sequence joins TRBV10-3 and TRBJ1-2; the D gene is possibly TRBD1 (5 bases). V was cut by 3 bases and J by 2 bases, with 13 bases left in between. Germline CDR1 reads ENHRY; CDR2 reads SYGVKD. This CDR3 spans 15 amino acids. CDR3 region: CAISEIPGGNYGYTF. CDR3 bases: TGTGCCATCAGTGAAATCCCCGGGGGAAACTATGGCTACACCTTC.